The clone carrying this T cell receptor (beta chain) was found many times. Its matching antigen is unknown. These data originate in a study of T cells in Graves' hyperthyroidism and ophthalmopathy. The V end was cut by 0 bases, the J end by 5 bases, with 10 bases between. The CDR3 sequence is 13 residues long. The germline V gene encodes CDR1 DFQATT and CDR2 SNEGSKA (reference sequence). Study conclusions and caveats: Ophthalmopathy stood apart from stable hyperthyroidism in a 13 V-J model.

Patients showing uncontrolled infection, other autoimmune disease, pregnancy or lactation were ineligible. Template material for amplifying TCR beta CDR3 regions consisted of RNA transcripts. HTBI primers were the set used in a first-round RT-PCR of the TCR CDR3. One entry per CDR3 protein results from TCRdb running MiXCR on the multiplex PCR reads. The table lists 220,000 or so distinct CDR3 sequences, roughly 17% of them singletons. V is TRBV20-1 and J is TRBJ1-1; weak D call: TRBD1 (5 bases). The TCR was taken from a woman between 18 and 29 years old with Graves' ophthalmopathy. The sample was blood. In nucleotides, the CDR3 is TGCAGTGCTAGAGAGGGGGAATGGACTGAAGCTTTCTTT. It specifies CSAREGEWTEAFF.